These 24 T cell receptor beta chains share one sample of origin, sequenced in a study of T cell responses to AZD1222 COVID-19 vaccine. Profiled with immunoSEQ multiplex PCR; TCRdb holds only in-frame clones, not every one. The data show under 150,000 clones, less than 90% seen once. Source: peripheral blood, taken on day 0 of AZD1222 vaccination. Receptors originate from an adult in good health.

This chain joins TRBV7-2 and TRBJ1-5, with 7 bases that match TRBD1. Trimming cost V 0 bases and J 6 bases; bases outside gene matches: 5. This CDR3 region has 15 residues. CDR1 is SGHTA and CDR2 is FQGNSA in the germline V gene. This chain's CDR3 is CASSLAQGSAQPQHF. CDR3 sequence (DNA): TGTGCCAGCAGCTTAGCACAGGGGAGCGCTCAGCCCCAGCATTTT.

This clone came up once. The V and J genes are TRBV10-2 and TRBJ2-1; the match to TRBD2 covers 12 bases. This CDR3 has 14 amino acids. V shed 9 bases, J shed 7 bases, and the junction held 7 bases outside the gene matches. Looked up from germline, CDR1 is WSHSY and CDR2 is SAAADI. The DNA of the CDR3 is TGCGCCAGTAGGACTAGCGGGAATCGTAATGAGCAGTTCTTC. Its protein product is CASRTSGNRNEQFF.

The V gene is TRBV3-1 (or the pseudogene TRBV3-2), the J gene TRBJ1-5; D remains unclear. The V and J ends lost 1 base and 6 bases respectively, with 13 bases between them. Germline lookup yields CDR1 LGHDT and CDR2 YNNKEL (reference sequence). The CDR3 spans 15 residues. CDR3 coding DNA: TGTGCCAGCAGCCAAGGAACGGGAATCGCTCAGCCCCAGCATTTT. This sequence encodes CASSQGTGIAQPQHF.

The chain joins TRBV11-3 to TRBJ2-1; D is undetermined. CDR1 is SGHNT and CDR2 is YENEEA in the germline V gene. V lost 1 base, J lost 5 bases, and 15 bases lay in between. The length of the CDR3 is 16 residues. The CDR3 here is CASSLGPAVGDNEQFF. Written as DNA, the CDR3 is TGTGCCAGCAGCTTAGGCCCGGCGGTTGGCGACAATGAGCAGTTCTTC. Variable domain in full (rest from reference TRBV11-3 and TRBJ2-1): EAGVVQSPRYKIIEKKQPVAFWCNPISGHNTLYWYLQNLGQGPELLIRYENEEAVDDSQLPKDRFSAERLKGVDSTLKIQPAELGDSAVYLCASSLGPAVGDNEQFFGPGTRLTVL.

The chain recombines TRBV2 with TRBJ2-7; 8 bases are a match to TRBD1. The CDR3 runs 12 residues. Germline-derived CDR1 and CDR2 are SNHLY and FYNNEI. The J segment lost 3 bases and the V segment lost 7 bases, leaving 2 bases of the junction unmatched. The CDR3 spells CASTTGGYEQYF. The CDR3 region has the DNA TGTGCCAGCACTACAGGGGGCTACGAGCAGTACTTC.

The V gene is TRBV24-1, the J gene TRBJ2-1; TRBD2 might be the D (6 bases). V lost 3 bases, J lost 4 bases, and 12 bases lay in between. The CDR3 contains 15 residues. Germline V gene data show CDR1 as KGHDR and CDR2 as SFDVKD. This CDR3 reads CATSDAGAGYNEQFF. CDR3 coding DNA: TGTGCCACCAGTGATGCTGGGGCGGGGTACAATGAGCAGTTCTTC.

This clone was seen just once. The chain joins TRBV23-1 to TRBJ2-4; possibly TRBD2 for D (5 bases). TRBV23-1 is placed among ORFs of uncertain function. The germline V and J ends were trimmed by 4 bases and 0 bases, with 19 bases remaining between them. The CDR3 has 18 amino acids. The CDR3 DNA reads TGCGCCAGCAGTCGGAGGCCGGGCCAATACTTAGCCAAAAACATTCAGTACTTC. Its translation: CASSRRPGQYLAKNIQYF.

This rearrangement joins TRBV6-5 to TRBJ2-4; D gene unclear. From germline, CDR1 is MNHEY and CDR2 SVGAGI. The V end lost 10 bases, the J end lost 7 bases, and 11 bases lay between the germline ends. This CDR3 is 11 amino acids long. The CDR3 here is CATRLGNIQYF. The CDR3 DNA reads TGTGCCACCCGTTTAGGGAACATTCAGTACTTC.

This chain uses TRBV12-3 or TRBV12-4 with TRBJ1-2; D call uncertain. The CDR3 is 12 residues long. V was trimmed by 7 bases and J by 1 base, leaving 7 bases between them. The CDR3 here is CASTGINYGYTF. The CDR3 DNA reads as TGTGCCAGCACCGGGATTAACTATGGCTACACCTTC.

The V gene is TRBV24-1, the J gene TRBJ2-2; D is possibly TRBD1 or TRBD2 (5 bases each). V was shortened by 2 bases and J by 4 bases, with 13 bases between the two germline ends. Germline V lookup: CDR1 KGHDR, CDR2 SFDVKD. The length of the CDR3 is 16 residues. The CDR3, as DNA: TGTGCCACCAGTGATTCCTCCGGGGCTAGCACCGGGGAGCTGTTTTTT. Translation: CATSDSSGASTGELFF.

This rearrangement joins TRBV9 to TRBJ1-6; D might be TRBD1 (6 bases). There are 15 residues in the CDR3. Germline V gene sequence: CDR1 SGDLS, CDR2 YYNGEE. V gave up 6 bases and J gave up 5 bases, with 15 bases separating them. The CDR3 sequence is CASTKGGAHNSPLHF. CDR3 DNA: TGTGCCAGCACTAAGGGGGGGGCCCATAATTCACCCCTCCACTTT.

The chain is built from TRBV19 and TRBJ1-5; D possibly corresponds to TRBD1 (5 bases). Trimming cost V 5 bases and J 0 bases, with 11 bases left between them. CDR3 length: 15 amino acids. Germline values: CDR1 LNHDA, CDR2 SQIVND (reference sequence). The CDR3 nucleotides are TGTGCCAGTAGTCCAACCGGGACTAGCAATCAGCCCCAGCATTTT. Amino acids: CASSPTGTSNQPQHF.

The V gene is TRBV9, the J gene TRBJ2-1, with 10 bases matching TRBD2. This CDR3 spans 15 amino acids. Germline loops: CDR1 SGDLS, CDR2 YYNGEE. Trimming removed 1 base from V and 7 bases from J; junction bases left unmatched: 5. The CDR3 is CASSVLAGVWNEQFF. The CDR3 DNA sequence: TGTGCCAGCAGCGTACTAGCGGGAGTGTGGAATGAGCAGTTCTTC.

The rearrangement links TRBV13 to TRBJ2-5; perhaps D is TRBD1 or TRBD2 (5 bases each). Trimming removed 3 bases at V and 6 bases at J, with 11 bases between. Germline-derived CDR1 and CDR2 are PRHDT and FYEKMQ (reference sequence). This CDR3 has 13 amino acids. Written as DNA, the CDR3 is TGTGCCAGCAGCTTCTGGGACGCGAAGACCCAGTACTTC. Its translation is CASSFWDAKTQYF.

On this clone itself: In the same sample, other DNA sequences code for this CDR3. The V gene is TRBV5-1, the J gene TRBJ2-2; a possible D gene is TRBD1 (6 bases). Deletions cut 0 bases from V and 7 bases from J, with 10 bases between. This CDR3 has 14 residues. Looked up from germline, CDR1 is SGHRS and CDR2 is YFSETQ. The CDR3 nucleotides read TGCGCCAGCAGCTTGGGCAGGGGCGACGGGGAGCTGTTTTTT. Amino acid sequence: CASSLGRGDGELFF.

This chain uses TRBV27 with TRBJ1-1, with 8 nucleotides matching TRBD1. The J segment lost 5 bases and the V segment lost 3 bases, leaving 8 bases of the junction unmatched. This CDR3 has 15 amino acids. Germline V gene lookup returns CDR1 MNHEY and CDR2 SMNVEV (reference sequence). The CDR3 reads CASSFRETGETEAFF. The CDR3 nucleotides are TGTGCCAGCAGTTTTCGGGAGACAGGGGAGACTGAAGCTTTCTTT.

The gene calls are TRBV28 and TRBJ2-7; 7 nucleotides line up with TRBD1. V trimming: 10 bases; J trimming: 3 bases; junction bases outside the gene matches: 9. The CDR3 has 13 residues. The germline V gene encodes CDR1 MDHEN and CDR2 SYDVKM. CDR3 sequence (DNA): TGTGCCACCGGACCGGGACAGCTCTACGAGCAGTACTTC. It codes for CATGPGQLYEQYF.

This clone turned up a few times. V usage is TRBV12-5 and J usage is TRBJ1-1; D ambiguous. Germline V lookup: CDR1 LGHNT, CDR2 FRNRAP. The length of the CDR3 is 14 residues. Between the trimmed V and J ends, which lost 0 bases and 1 base, there was a span of 6 bases. The CDR3 DNA follows: TGTGCTAGTGGTTTGGTCCCTAGGAACACTGAAGCTTTCTTT. This gives the protein CASGLVPRNTEAFF.

This clone was recorded a few times. The chain uses TRBV10-3 and TRBJ2-5, with TRBD1 as a possible D gene (5 bases). This CDR3 has 13 residues. Trimming left V 4 bases short and J 0 bases short, with 6 bases between. In germline, CDR1 is ENHRY, CDR2 SYGVKD. The DNA of the CDR3 is TGTGCCATCAGTGTGACAGACCAAGAGACCCAGTACTTC. It specifies CAISVTDQETQYF.

The chain recombines TRBV7-9 with TRBJ2-7; 9 bases match TRBD2. This CDR3 comprises 18 residues. After removal of 1 base from V and 0 bases from J, the junction contained 10 bases not matched to a gene. Germline loops: CDR1 SEHNR, CDR2 FQNEAQ (reference sequence). CDR3 DNA sequence: TGTGCCAGCAGCTTAGAAGTTAGCGGGGGCGGACTCTCCTACGAGCAGTACTTC. Protein sequence: CASSLEVSGGGLSYEQYF.

The chain is built from TRBV11-1 and TRBJ2-1; 8 bases line up with TRBD1. Unmatched junction bases numbered 7, after V lost 3 bases and J lost 3 bases. Germline V gives CDR1 SGHAT, CDR2 FQDESV (reference sequence). CDR3 size: 16 residues. CDR3 DNA sequence: TGTGCCAGCAGCTTTGACAGGGGAGCTATCTACAATGAGCAGTTCTTC. It specifies CASSFDRGAIYNEQFF.

The chain combines TRBV6-5 with TRBJ1-5; 7 bases map to TRBD1. V was pared by 6 bases and J by 4 bases, with 6 bases of the junction left unmatched. The CDR3 totals 14 residues. Germline lookup yields CDR1 MNHEY and CDR2 SVGAGI. CDR3 loop: CASSQGTANQPQHF. Here the CDR3 DNA reads TGTGCCAGCAGCCAAGGGACAGCGAATCAGCCCCAGCATTTT.

The chain combines TRBV2 with TRBJ2-6; the match to TRBD2 covers 9 bases. Germline V gene sequence: CDR1 SNHLY, CDR2 FYNNEI. The CDR3 contains 17 residues. With V trimmed by 6 bases and J by 0 bases, 6 bases remained unmatched. The CDR3 region is CASRTGTSHSGANVLTF. The CDR3 DNA reads as TGTGCCAGCAGGACCGGGACTAGCCACTCTGGGGCCAACGTCCTGACTTTC.

V is TRBV5-4 and J is TRBJ2-5; the D gene is possibly TRBD1 (6 bases). The V gene lost 2 bases and the J gene lost 5 bases, with 22 bases spanning the gap. Germline V CDR1 and CDR2: SGHNT, YYREEE (reference sequence). The CDR3 contains 17 residues. As DNA, the CDR3 is TGTGCCAGCAGCTTTCTGGGGACGTTACAGGGTCCGGAGACCCAGTACTTC. It yields the protein CASSFLGTLQGPETQYF.